Below are 12 T cell receptor beta chains sequenced from a single sample in a study of blood T cell repertoires in COVID-19 (dated by TCRdb to between 2020 and 2021). The library was obtained by the immunoSEQ multiplex PCR assay. Entries here come from immuneACCESS through TCRdb and include only in-frame sequences with V and J called. Some clones fail to appear in such tables; in the studies checked, an unresolved V gene covers under half of the shortfall, and the cause of the remainder is unknown. For this sample the table gives over 150,000 clones, of which approximately 91% were detected only once. The ten largest clonotypes hold approximately 0.56% of the sample. Sequenced: peripheral blood. These receptors were obtained from a man between 50 and 59 years old with acute or convalescent COVID-19.

Here the CDR3 reads CASSPGGRSDTQYF. CDR3 coding DNA: TGTGCCAGCAGTCCCGGGGGGCGGTCAGATACGCAGTATTTT. This sequence joins TRBV6-4 and TRBJ2-3; D possibly corresponds to TRBD2 (7 bases). The length of the CDR3 is 14 residues. Germline-derived CDR1 and CDR2 are MRHNA and SNTAGT. The ends were cut back, 5 bases at V and 4 bases at J, with 13 bases in the middle.

The CDR3 loop is CASSQSVGDSYEQYF. CDR3 DNA sequence: TGCGCCAGCAGCCAATCGGTGGGAGATTCCTACGAGCAGTACTTC. This chain joins TRBV4-1 and TRBJ2-7; TRBD2 might be the D (5 bases). The V gene lost 2 bases and the J gene lost 1 base, with 12 bases spanning the gap. Germline CDR1 MGHRA, CDR2 YSYEKL. The length of the CDR3 is 15 residues.

The V and J genes are TRBV19 and TRBJ1-5; 8 bases match TRBD1. V lost 7 bases to trimming and J lost 0 bases; unmatched junction nucleotides: 11. CDR3 size: 17 residues. Germline V gives CDR1 LNHDA, CDR2 SQIVND (reference sequence). CDR3 DNA sequence: TGTGCCAGTACGGCGGGGACAGGCGATTATAGCAATCAGCCCCAGCATTTT. Protein sequence: CASTAGTGDYSNQPQHF.

Here the CDR3 reads CASSGLRDRPPYGYTF. CDR3 DNA sequence: TGTGCCAGCAGCGGACTCCGGGACAGACCTCCCTATGGCTACACCTTC. The rearrangement uses TRBV7-9 and TRBJ1-2; TRBD1 agrees at 7 bases. Germline V gene lookup returns CDR1 SEHNR and CDR2 FQNEAQ (reference sequence). J lost 4 bases, V lost 5 bases, and 13 bases had no gene match. This CDR3 contains 16 residues. The full variable domain, rest sourced from reference TRBV7-9 and TRBJ1-2, is DTGVSQNPRHKITKRGQNVTFRCDPISEHNRLYWYRQTLGQGPEFLTYFQNEAQLEKSRLLSDRFSAERPKGSFSTLEIQRTEQGDSAMYLCASSGLRDRPPYGYTFGSGTRLTVV.

V and J are TRBV5-1 and TRBJ2-2; 10 bases map to TRBD2. The length of the CDR3 is 17 residues. V shed 0 bases, J shed 5 bases, and the junction held 7 bases outside the gene matches. Germline values: CDR1 SGHRS, CDR2 YFSETQ. The CDR3 DNA is TGCGCCAGCAGCTTGGACCCTAGCGGGAGTTGGACCGGGGAGCTGTTTTTT. Translation: CASSLDPSGSWTGELFF.

The chain links TRBV6-5 to TRBJ1-2; D ambiguous. Germline assignment: CDR1 MNHEY and CDR2 SVGAGI. The CDR3 is 13 amino acids. V was pared by 6 bases and J by 3 bases, with 11 bases between. CDR3 coding DNA: TGTGCCAGCAGCCGCCGGAGGCACTATGGCTACACCTTC. The encoded protein is CASSRRRHYGYTF.

The chain recombines TRBV27 with TRBJ2-4; D possibly corresponds to TRBD1 (6 bases). Germline CDR1 MNHEY, CDR2 SMNVEV (reference sequence). The CDR3 totals 13 residues. Trimming cost V 6 bases and J 11 bases, with 17 bases left between them. CDR3 in amino acids: CASSFGQPGVQYF. The CDR3 nucleotides read TGTGCCAGCAGCTTCGGACAGCCTGGCGTTCAGTACTTC.

V and J are TRBV28 and TRBJ1-4; TRBD1 is a possible D gene (5 bases). Germline lookup yields CDR1 MDHEN and CDR2 SYDVKM. V shed 8 bases and J shed 7 bases, with 14 bases lying between them. The CDR3 consists of 13 residues. CDR3 amino acids: CASEDSLAEKLFF. The CDR3 DNA is TGTGCCAGCGAAGACAGTTTGGCTGAAAAACTGTTTTTT.

This sequence joins TRBV28 and TRBJ2-7, with TRBD1 matching 8 bases. The V and J ends lost 7 bases and 3 bases, in that order; junction bases with no gene match: 8. Germline V lookup: CDR1 MDHEN, CDR2 SYDVKM. The CDR3 length is 14 residues. CDR3 protein: CASTPGQVFYEQYF. DNA for the CDR3: TGTGCCAGCACCCCGGGACAGGTTTTCTACGAGCAGTACTTC.

The rearrangement joins TRBV27 to TRBJ2-1; the D is unclear. Looked up from germline, CDR1 is MNHEY and CDR2 is SMNVEV (reference sequence). The CDR3 extends over 13 amino acids. V was trimmed by 4 bases and J by 9 bases, leaving 13 bases between them. The CDR3 DNA is TGTGCCAGCAGTTCCCGCGGAGTGGGTGAGCAGTTCTTC. Its translation: CASSSRGVGEQFF.

The J gene is TRBJ1-2, the V gene TRBV28, with D perhaps TRBD1 (5 bases). Germline CDR1 MDHEN, CDR2 SYDVKM. The CDR3 runs 13 residues. The V end was cut by 5 bases, the J end by 8 bases, with 15 bases between. The CDR3 sequence is CASSRGTAGGYTF. As DNA, the CDR3 is TGTGCCAGCAGTCGCGGGACGGCTGGCGGCTACACCTTC.

The V and J genes are TRBV4-2 and TRBJ2-2; 8 bases are a match to TRBD1. This CDR3 contains 16 residues. The ends lost 1 base at V and 0 bases at J; junction bases unmatched: 1. From germline, CDR1 is LGHNA and CDR2 YNFKEQ. The CDR3 coding sequence is TGTGCCAGCAGCCAAGCAGGGGGCGCGAACACCGGGGAGCTGTTTTTT. Its protein product is CASSQAGGANTGELFF.